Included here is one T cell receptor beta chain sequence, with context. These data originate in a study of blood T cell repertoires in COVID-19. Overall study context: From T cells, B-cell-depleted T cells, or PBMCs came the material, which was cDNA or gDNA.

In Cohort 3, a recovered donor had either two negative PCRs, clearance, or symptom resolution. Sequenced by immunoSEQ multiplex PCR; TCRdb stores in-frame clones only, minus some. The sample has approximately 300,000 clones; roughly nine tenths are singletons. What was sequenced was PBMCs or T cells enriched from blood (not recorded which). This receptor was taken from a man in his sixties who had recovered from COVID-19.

The CDR3 DNA reads TGCGCCAGCAGCCAAGGCGGACAGGGTGGGACTGAAGCTTTCTTT. Translation: CASSQGGQGGTEAFF. This sequence joins TRBV4-3 and TRBJ1-1, with 8 bases fitting TRBD1. The V gene end was trimmed by 1 base and the J gene end by 5 bases; junction bases not matched to a gene: 6. Germline CDR1 and CDR2: LGHNA and YSLEER. The CDR3 runs to 15 residues.